The 29 T cell receptor beta chains below all came from one sample that was sequenced in a study of spatial heterogeneity in lung cancer. General study points: Within tumors, counts of expanded alpha and beta TCRs tracked tumor mutation counts.

As for time point: sample taken at primary tumor resection. TCRdb ran MiXCR on the 5' RACE reads and lists one entry per CDR3 protein. The table lists about 27,000 distinct CDR3 sequences, more than 5.5% of them singletons. Their antigen targets remain unknown. The specimen comprised lung tumor tissue, sampled at surgery. The receptors stem from a male donor with early-stage non-small cell lung cancer.

This clonotype has at least ten counts. The V call is TRBV12-3 or TRBV12-4, the J call TRBJ2-2; the match to TRBD1 covers 7 bases. The CDR3 runs to 17 residues. The ends lost 5 bases at V and 7 bases at J; junction bases unmatched: 16. As DNA, the CDR3 is TGTGCCAGCAGTCCCCCGGGGAAGGGGGCTAATGTCGGGGAGCTGTTTTTT. This sequence encodes CASSPPGKGANVGELFF.

This clonotype has only a few counts. The V and J genes are TRBV20-1 and TRBJ1-6, with 8 bases fitting TRBD1. This CDR3 is built from 13 residues. V shed 5 bases and J 9 bases; nucleotides not matched to a gene: 6. Germline loops: CDR1 DFQATT, CDR2 SNEGSKA (reference sequence). The CDR3 is CSADGQGSSPLHF. For the CDR3, the DNA is TGCAGTGCTGACGGACAGGGAAGTTCACCCCTCCACTTT.

This sequence joins TRBV5-1 and TRBJ1-1; a weak D match, TRBD1 (5 bases). The CDR3 totals 11 residues. In germline, CDR1 is SGHRS, CDR2 YFSETQ. Trimming left V 4 bases short and J 10 bases short, with 11 bases between. The CDR3 DNA follows: TGCGCCAGCAGCGGGGACGGTGGAGCTTTCTTT. It codes for CASSGDGGAFF.

This clonotype was observed a few times. This may come from a read error, since a much larger clone is one base off. The rearrangement joins TRBV10-3 to TRBJ2-5; the match to TRBD1 covers 7 bases. The CDR3 loop spans 15 amino acids. The germline gives CDR1 ENHRY, CDR2 SYGVKD. The V gene end was trimmed by 5 bases and the J gene end by 1 base; junction bases not matched to a gene: 7. The DNA of the CDR3 is TGTGCCATCAGTAGAATGGCAGGGGGCCAAGAGACCCAGTACTTC. This sequence encodes CAISRMAGGQETQYF.

By sample fraction, this clonotype is medium-sized. The chain couples TRBV4-3 to TRBJ2-3; the D is unclear. Germline V lookup: CDR1 LGHNA, CDR2 YSLEER. The CDR3 extends over 13 amino acids. Trimming pared 1 base from V and 3 bases from J, leaving 5 bases between. The CDR3 coding sequence is TGCGCCAGCAGCCAAGGACAAACAGATACGCAGTATTTT. Residues: CASSQGQTDTQYF.

Here the CDR3 reads CATSGTGHTGELFF. CDR3 in DNA: TGTGCCACCAGCGGGACAGGGCACACCGGGGAGCTGTTTTTT. The V call is TRBV24-1, the J call TRBJ2-2; 9 bases map to TRBD1. This CDR3 contains 14 residues. Germline assignment: CDR1 KGHDR and CDR2 SFDVKD. The V gene end was trimmed by 7 bases and the J gene end by 3 bases; junction bases not matched to a gene: 2.

The rearrangement uses TRBV15 and TRBJ2-1, with 10 bases fitting TRBD2. CDR3 length equals 15 residues. The germline V gene has CDR1 LNHNV and CDR2 YYDKDF (reference sequence). V shed 6 bases, J shed 2 bases, and the junction held 4 bases outside the gene matches. CDR3 in amino acids: CATSLLAGPYNEQFF. CDR3 sequence (DNA): TGTGCCACCAGTTTACTAGCGGGGCCCTACAATGAGCAGTTCTTC.

As to this clonotype: Just one base apart from a much larger clone, this may be a read error. CDR3 nucleotides: TGTGCCAGCAGCCCTAGCGACAGGAGAGAGACCCTGTACTTC. Encoded protein: CASSPSDRRETLYF. The gene calls are TRBV11-2 and TRBJ2-5; D assignment may be TRBD1 or TRBD2 (6 bases each). The CDR3 runs 14 residues. Germline CDR1 is SGHAT and CDR2 is FQNNGV.

The sample holds a few counts of this clonotype. This rearrangement joins TRBV7-2 to TRBJ2-3; TRBD2 aligns across 9 bases. CDR1 and CDR2 from the germline V gene are SGHTA and FQGNSA. The CDR3 is 16 amino acids. With 1 base clipped from V and 1 base from J, the junction kept 3 bases outside the gene matches. The CDR3 bases are TGTGCCAGCAGCTTAGGAGCGGGGGGTCGCACAGATACGCAGTATTTT. Residues: CASSLGAGGRTDTQYF.

This clonotype was seen a handful of times. This rearrangement joins TRBV20-1 to TRBJ2-1; D possibly matches TRBD1 or TRBD2 (6 bases each). The CDR3 spans 12 residues. The germline V gene encodes CDR1 DFQATT and CDR2 SNEGSKA (reference sequence). Trimming stripped 6 bases from V and 7 bases from J, with 13 bases between. This chain's CDR3 is CSAKEGVNEQFF. The DNA for the CDR3 is TGCAGTGCAAAGGAGGGGGTGAATGAGCAGTTCTTC.

This clonotype was counted at least ten times. The V and J genes are TRBV28 and TRBJ2-2, with D possibly being TRBD1 (6 bases). Trimming took 5 bases from V and 6 from J, leaving 10 bases between them. The CDR3 is 13 residues long. Looked up from germline, CDR1 is MDHEN and CDR2 is SYDVKM. The CDR3 sequence is CASSDRIAGELFF. The CDR3 DNA sequence: TGTGCCAGCAGTGACAGGATTGCCGGGGAGCTGTTTTTT.

The sample holds many counts of this clonotype. This chain connects TRBV20-1 to TRBJ2-7; no definite D call. The CDR3 totals 15 residues. The germline gives CDR1 DFQATT, CDR2 SNEGSKA (reference sequence). V lost 1 base and J lost 4, with 17 bases in between. In nucleotides, the CDR3 is TGCAGTGCTAGAGGTTCCGCGTCCGTGGGTTACGAGCAGTACTTC. Its protein product is CSARGSASVGYEQYF.

This clonotype has just a few counts. The chain joins TRBV7-8 to TRBJ2-5; no definite D call. The germline CDR1 and CDR2 sequences are SGHVS and FQNEAQ. V lost 3 bases and J 5 bases, leaving 16 bases between the germline ends. This CDR3 spans 15 amino acids. For the CDR3, the DNA is TGTGCCAGCAGCTTCGATGCTTCGGCTCTGGAGACCCAGTACTTC. Its translation is CASSFDASALETQYF.

Many counts were recorded for this clonotype. The rearrangement joins TRBV27 to TRBJ1-1; D unresolved. Germline loops: CDR1 MNHEY, CDR2 SMNVEV (reference sequence). The V end was cut by 6 bases, the J end by 0 bases, with 23 bases between. The CDR3 has 18 amino acids. As DNA, the CDR3 is TGTGCCAGCAGCACAACCCCTAGCAGAGAAATTATGAACACTGAAGCTTTCTTT. Its protein is CASSTTPSREIMNTEAFF.

The table lists this clonotype with many counts. V is TRBV7-2 and J is TRBJ2-1; weak D call: TRBD2 (6 bases). Trimming removed 2 bases from V and 1 base from J, with 12 bases in between. CDR1 is SGHTA, CDR2 FQGNSA, per germline. There are 16 residues in the CDR3. CDR3 nucleotides: TGTGCCAGCAGCTTATATGGGGGGTTATCCTACAATGAGCAGTTCTTC. This gives the protein CASSLYGGLSYNEQFF.

This clonotype was observed at least ten times. This sequence joins TRBV5-1 and TRBJ2-2, with TRBD2 as a possible D gene (6 bases). Germline V lookup: CDR1 SGHRS, CDR2 YFSETQ. Trimming took off 3 bases at V and 5 bases at J, with 11 bases between the two ends. The CDR3 consists of 14 residues. The CDR3 is CASSSGTLTGELFF. The CDR3 DNA is TGCGCCAGCAGCTCCGGGACTTTAACCGGGGAGCTGTTTTTT.

Many counts were recorded for this clonotype. This chain joins TRBV4-3 and TRBJ2-2; D gene ambiguous. Trimming took 6 bases from V and 0 from J, leaving 11 bases between them. This CDR3 has 15 residues. Germline CDR1 and CDR2: LGHNA and YSLEER. This CDR3 is CASRLSTTNTGELFF. The CDR3 DNA reads TGCGCCAGCAGACTCTCTACAACGAACACCGGGGAGCTGTTTTTT.

The chain is built from TRBV3-2 and TRBJ2-7; no check of the table's D call, TRBD1, against the DNA was made. TRBV3-2 is designated a pseudogene. This CDR3 region has 13 residues. The DNA of the CDR3 is TGTGCCAGCAGCCAAGATGGGGGGGATGAGCAGTACTTC. Translated, it gives CASSQDGGDEQYF.

This clonotype has a count of ten or more. The rearrangement uses TRBV7-9 and TRBJ1-4; TRBD1 is a possible D gene (5 bases). The ends were cut back, 2 bases at V and 14 bases at J, with 15 bases in the middle. The CDR3 sequence is 13 residues long. Per the germline V gene, CDR1 is SEHNR and CDR2 is FQNEAQ (reference sequence). The CDR3 spells CASSLRDREGLFF. The CDR3 DNA reads TGTGCCAGCAGCTTAAGGGACCGTGAGGGGCTGTTTTTT.

Many counts were recorded for this clonotype. J is TRBJ1-6 and V is TRBV3-1; D gene unclear. Trimming removed 3 bases from V and 3 bases from J, with 12 bases in between. CDR1 LGHDT and CDR2 YNNKEL come from the germline V gene (reference sequence). The CDR3 is made up of 16 amino acids. In nucleotides, the CDR3 is TGTGCCAGCAGCCATCAGGAGCGGGGCTATAATTCACCCCTCCACTTT. Encoded protein: CASSHQERGYNSPLHF.

This clonotype was observed many times. V is TRBV5-1 and J is TRBJ1-4, with 9 nucleotides matching TRBD1. The J segment lost 4 bases and the V segment lost 6 bases, leaving 7 bases of the junction unmatched. The CDR3 extends over 15 amino acids. Germline assignment: CDR1 SGHRS and CDR2 YFSETQ. The CDR3: CASKRQGDDNEKLFF. CDR3 nucleotides: TGCGCCAGCAAAAGACAGGGGGACGATAATGAAAAACTGTTTTTT.

This clonotype was recorded at least ten times. The chain links TRBV29-1 to TRBJ1-4, with a possible D match to TRBD1 (5 bases). The V end lost 8 bases, the J end lost 11 bases, and 21 bases lay between the germline ends. The germline V gene encodes CDR1 SQVTM and CDR2 ANQGSEA. The CDR3 covers 13 residues. This chain's CDR3 is CSTLAGGTGKLFF. The DNA of the CDR3 is TGCAGCACTCTAGCGGGGGGTACGGGCAAACTGTTTTTT.

This clonotype was counted at least ten times. The chain is built from TRBV30 and TRBJ1-6, with D uncertain. V lost 6 bases and J lost 7, with 13 bases in between. Germline V lookup: CDR1 GTSNPN, CDR2 SVGIG (reference sequence). The CDR3 sequence is 13 residues long. The DNA of the CDR3 is TGTGCCTGCGGGATCACGCCAAATTCACCCCTCCACTTT. It yields the protein CACGITPNSPLHF.

The sample holds a few counts of this clonotype. This chain joins TRBV27 and TRBJ2-7; 7 positions match TRBD2. This CDR3 spans 16 amino acids. Germline values: CDR1 MNHEY, CDR2 SMNVEV (reference sequence). The V gene end was trimmed by 2 bases and the J gene end by 1 base; junction bases not matched to a gene: 8. CDR3 loop: CASSLNPMGGSYEQYF. The CDR3 DNA sequence: TGTGCCAGCAGTTTAAATCCTATGGGAGGGTCCTACGAGCAGTACTTC.

V usage is TRBV20-1 and J usage is TRBJ1-5; D may be TRBD1 (6 bases). The CDR3 runs 14 residues. Germline-derived CDR1 and CDR2 are DFQATT and SNEGSKA (reference sequence). The ends were cut back, 3 bases at V and 1 base at J, with 10 bases in the middle. The CDR3 is CSASKQGSNQPQHF. CDR3 DNA: TGCAGTGCTAGCAAACAGGGAAGCAATCAGCCCCAGCATTTT.

At least ten counts were recorded for this clonotype. This chain links TRBV4-3 with TRBJ2-3; D is unclear. CDR3 length equals 16 residues. V lost 0 bases, J lost 2 bases, and 12 bases lay in between. Germline V lookup: CDR1 LGHNA, CDR2 YSLEER. CDR3 region: CASSQDGVGFTDTQYF. The CDR3 nucleotides read TGCGCCAGCAGCCAAGATGGCGTGGGCTTCACAGATACGCAGTATTTT.

This clonotype was counted between two and nine times. The V and J genes are TRBV2 and TRBJ1-5; TRBD1 aligns across 8 bases. V shed 6 bases, J shed 7 bases, and the junction held 11 bases outside the gene matches. The CDR3 length is 15 residues. The V gene's germline CDR1 is SNHLY and CDR2 FYNNEI. DNA of the CDR3: TGTGCCAGCAGGGAATTCCAGGGGGCTAGACAGCCCCAGCATTTT. Translated, it gives CASREFQGARQPQHF. The whole variable domain, remainder taken from reference TRBV2 and TRBJ1-5, is EPEVTQTPSHQVTQMGQEVILRCVPISNHLYFYWYRQILGQKVEFLVSFYNNEISEKSEIFDDQFSVERPDGSNFTLKIRSTKLEDSAMYFCASREFQGARQPQHFGDGTRLSIL.

At least ten counts were recorded for this clonotype. V usage is TRBV9 and J usage is TRBJ1-2; D remains unclear. CDR1 and CDR2 (germline): SGDLS, YYNGEE. The V end was cut by 0 bases, the J end by 8 bases, with 8 bases between. The CDR3 covers 12 residues. CDR3 region: CASSVASSGYTF. The CDR3 region has the DNA TGTGCCAGCAGCGTAGCTAGCAGCGGCTACACCTTC.

This clonotype was recorded a few times. The genes are TRBV7-2 and TRBJ2-5; tentative D call: TRBD1 (5 bases). Trimming removed 5 bases from V and 1 base from J, with 11 bases in between. This CDR3 contains 14 residues. From germline, CDR1 is SGHTA and CDR2 FQGNSA. CDR3 in amino acids: CASSNFRGQETQYF. In DNA, the CDR3 is TGTGCCAGCAGCAACTTTAGGGGCCAAGAGACCCAGTACTTC.